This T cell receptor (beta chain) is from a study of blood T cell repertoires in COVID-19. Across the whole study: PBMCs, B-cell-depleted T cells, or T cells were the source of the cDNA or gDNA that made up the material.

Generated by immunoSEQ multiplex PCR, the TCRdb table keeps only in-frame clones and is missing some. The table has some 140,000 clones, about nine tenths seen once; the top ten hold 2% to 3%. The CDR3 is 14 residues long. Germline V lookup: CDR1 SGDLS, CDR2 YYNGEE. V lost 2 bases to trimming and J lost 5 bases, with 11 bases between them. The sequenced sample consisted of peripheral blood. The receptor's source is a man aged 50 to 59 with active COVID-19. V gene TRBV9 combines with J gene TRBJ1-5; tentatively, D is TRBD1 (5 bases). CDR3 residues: CASSVGVGDQPQHF. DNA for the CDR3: TGTGCCAGCAGCGTTGGGGTAGGGGATCAGCCCCAGCATTTT.